This TCR beta chain was sequenced for a study of cytomegalovirus exposure and HLA in healthy donors. Study conclusions and caveats: In a later analysis, donors in an Asian-associated ancestry cluster reportedly had fewer N-insertions in productive TCRs than the cohort mean.

This PCR relied on a set of 60 Vbeta primers and 13 Jbeta primers. Sequenced by immunoSEQ multiplex PCR; TCRdb stores in-frame clones only, minus some. This repertoire shows 200,000 to 300,000 clones, more than 75% found once; its top ten account for 4.5% to 6%. The germline V gene has CDR1 SGHDT and CDR2 YYEEEE. V was cut by 4 bases and J by 5 bases, with 19 bases left in between. The CDR3 totals 15 residues. With respect to this clone: The antigen remains unidentified.

This chain connects TRBV5-6 to TRBJ2-7; TRBD2 might be the D (6 bases). The sequenced sample was PBMCs. This clonotype was obtained from a woman aged 40 to 50 in good health and CMV-seropositive. CDR3 coding DNA: TGTGCCAGCAGCCCCGGCGGGGCAGGGAGCAACGAGCAGTACTTC. Amino acid sequence: CASSPGGAGSNEQYF. Full variable domain (remainder filled in from reference TRBV5-6 and TRBJ2-7): DAGVTQSPTHLIKTRGQQVTLRCSPKSGHDTVSWYQQALGQGPQFIFQYYEEEERQRGNFPDRFSGHQFPNYSSELNVNALLLGDSALYLCASSPGGAGSNEQYFGPGTRLTVT.